This record covers a single TCR beta chain. The method was immunoSEQ multiplex PCR; TCRdb's version includes in-frame clones alone and lacks a portion of them. The sample lists some 300,000 clones; 85% were seen once. This entry belongs to a study of blood T cell repertoires in COVID-19. Study summary: Samples came from the United States, Italy and Spain, spanning acute and convalescent COVID-19.

Germline values: CDR1 SGHTA, CDR2 FQGTGA. V was shortened by 2 bases and J by 0 bases, with 9 bases between the two germline ends. CDR3 length equals 15 residues. The source is a woman aged 50 to 65 with active or convalescent COVID-19. Input material: peripheral blood. The chain recombines TRBV7-3 with TRBJ2-3; D not certain. The DNA of the CDR3 is TGTGCCAGCAGCTTAGCGCTAGGAAGCACAGATACGCAGTATTTT. Residues: CASSLALGSTDTQYF.